This T cell receptor beta chain was identified during a study of T cells after yellow fever vaccination. Study at large: SMART-Seq v4 Ultra Low Input prepared libraries from low-cell fractions. Study results and limitations: The study re-detected most primary-vaccination clones after the booster (96% CD4, roughly 85% CD8).

This clonotype has more than one count but fewer than ten. Antigen: not known. One entry per CDR3 protein, called by TCRdb with MiXCR from the 5' RACE reads. The profile shows 350,000 to 450,000 distinct CDR3 sequences, over 15% of them singletons. The receptor was derived from a man younger than 35 who received the YFV17D yellow fever vaccine. The starting material was PBMCs, obtained before the yellow fever booster vaccination.

This CDR3 reads CASSFESLEETQYF. The DNA for the CDR3 is TGTGCCAGCAGTTTTGAGTCATTGGAAGAGACCCAGTACTTC. The genes are TRBV12-3 or TRBV12-4 and TRBJ2-5; the D is unclear. The CDR3 extends over 14 amino acids. Deletions cut 3 bases from V and 3 bases from J, with 11 bases between.